These 14 T cell receptor beta chains share one sample of origin, sequenced in a study of control samples from healthy donors and cancer patients (dated by TCRdb to 2018 to 2021). Library creation used the immunoSEQ multiplex PCR assay. This is the immuneACCESS table as TCRdb keeps it, with only in-frame sequences that have V and J called. A part of the clones is gone; compared with another copy, unresolved V genes explain less than half, and the rest is unexplained. Recorded for this sample are 100,000 to 150,000 clones; about nine tenths of them occurred a single time. The top ten hold around 5.8% of the sample. Material for sequencing was blood. The receptor source for this set is a man aged 18 to 29 in good health.

The CDR3 sequence: CASSFSGTPEAFF. The DNA for the CDR3 is TGCGCCAGCAGCTTTTCAGGGACCCCTGAAGCTTTCTTT. This chain links TRBV5-1 with TRBJ1-1, with D possibly TRBD1 on 5 matching bases. The CDR3 is 13 residues long. Trimming cost V 2 bases and J 6 bases, with 11 bases left between them. The germline V gene has CDR1 SGHRS and CDR2 YFSETQ.

V and J are TRBV5-4 and TRBJ2-7; TRBD1 might be the D (7 bases). CDR3 length: 14 residues. V lost 4 bases and J 3 bases, leaving 14 bases between the germline ends. Germline V gene sequence: CDR1 SGHNT, CDR2 YYREEE (reference sequence). CDR3 bases: TGTGCCAGCAGCCCAGGGGGGAGATTCTACGAGCAGTACTTC. Translated, it gives CASSPGGRFYEQYF.

This chain joins TRBV5-1 and TRBJ1-2, with D maybe TRBD1 (5 bases). This CDR3 is built from 17 residues. The V gene's germline CDR1 is SGHRS and CDR2 YFSETQ. The V end was cut by 0 bases, the J end by 6 bases, with 21 bases between. For the CDR3, the DNA is TGCGCCAGCAGCTTGGCCCCGACAGCGGACCCGTGGAATGGCTACACCTTC. Its translation: CASSLAPTADPWNGYTF.

The V call is TRBV6-5, the J call TRBJ1-6; possibly TRBD1 for D (6 bases). The V end was cut by 2 bases, the J end by 7 bases, with 12 bases between. Germline V CDR1 and CDR2: MNHEY, SVGAGI. The CDR3 totals 15 residues. In DNA form, the CDR3 reads TGTGCCAGCAGTTACAGGGGGGCAGGGAATTCACCCCTCCACTTT. Protein sequence: CASSYRGAGNSPLHF.

This chain links TRBV5-1 with TRBJ2-5; TRBD2 is a possible D gene (7 bases). V lost 3 bases to trimming and J lost 5 bases, with 17 bases between them. This CDR3 contains 15 residues. The germline V gene encodes CDR1 SGHRS and CDR2 YFSETQ. The CDR3 DNA is TGCGCCAGCAGCTCGAGGGGGGGCCCTGGGGAGACCCAGTACTTC. Translation gives CASSSRGGPGETQYF.

The chain uses TRBV6-6 and TRBJ2-7; 9 bases fit TRBD1. V was clipped by 8 bases and J by 2 bases; unmatched bases: 7. Germline V gene lookup returns CDR1 MNHNY and CDR2 SVGAGI (reference sequence). The CDR3 is made up of 14 amino acids. The CDR3 DNA reads as TGTGCCAGCGGGGGCAGACAGGGGGCCTACGAGCAGTACTTC. This translates into CASGGRQGAYEQYF.

The chain has TRBV13 and TRBJ2-1, with 10 bases identical to TRBD2. CDR1 is PRHDT, CDR2 FYEKMQ, per germline (reference sequence). This CDR3 spans 18 amino acids. V trimming: 5 bases; J trimming: 9 bases; junction bases outside the gene matches: 19. In nucleotides, the CDR3 is TGTGCCAGCAGCATTGGTTTAGCGGGGGGCGGGACCACAGCTGAGCAGTTCTTC. Amino acid sequence: CASSIGLAGGGTTAEQFF.

CDR3 coding DNA: TGCGCCAGCAGTGGGGGGGCCGTAGATACGCAGTATTTT. It codes for CASSGGAVDTQYF. This chain connects TRBV10-1 to TRBJ2-3; D may match TRBD1 or TRBD2 (6 bases each). The CDR3 extends over 13 amino acids. Germline CDR1 is WNHNN and CDR2 is SYGVQD (reference sequence). The V end lost 4 bases, the J end lost 5 bases, and 10 bases lay between the germline ends.

The chain is built from TRBV5-6 and TRBJ2-1; TRBD2 agrees at 13 bases. V shed 3 bases and J 13 bases; nucleotides not matched to a gene: 4. This CDR3 has 13 residues. Per germline, CDR1 SGHDT and CDR2 YYEEEE. The CDR3 sequence: CASSSRLAGGQFF. DNA of the CDR3: TGTGCCAGCAGCTCCCGACTAGCGGGGGGACAGTTCTTC. The full variable domain, with the rest looked up from reference TRBV5-6 and TRBJ2-1, is DAGVTQSPTHLIKTRGQQVTLRCSPKSGHDTVSWYQQALGQGPQFIFQYYEEEERQRGNFPDRFSGHQFPNYSSELNVNALLLGDSALYLCASSSRLAGGQFFGPGTRLTVL.

V is TRBV9 and J is TRBJ2-3, with TRBD2 matching over 7 bases. The CDR3 spans 14 residues. Germline V gene data show CDR1 as SGDLS and CDR2 as YYNGEE. V lost 8 bases and J lost 3; bases outside the gene matches: 9. In DNA, the CDR3 is TGTGCCAGTAGTGGCGGGGGTTTTACAGATACGCAGTATTTT. Residues: CASSGGGFTDTQYF.

This chain links TRBV6-5 with TRBJ2-7; the D gene could be TRBD1 or TRBD2 (5 bases each). This CDR3 contains 14 residues. V gave up 5 bases and J gave up 0 bases, with 11 bases separating them. Germline V gene sequence: CDR1 MNHEY, CDR2 SVGAGI. The CDR3 region has the DNA TGTGCCAGCAGTAGGGACGGACGCTCCTACGAGCAGTACTTC. Protein sequence: CASSRDGRSYEQYF.

This chain connects TRBV19 to TRBJ2-3, with 14 bases identical to TRBD2. The CDR3 consists of 20 residues. Germline loops: CDR1 LNHDA, CDR2 SQIVND (reference sequence). The J segment lost 2 bases and the V segment lost 4 bases, leaving 14 bases of the junction unmatched. The CDR3 loop reads CASSTAGLAGETSSTDTQYF. In nucleotides, the CDR3 is TGTGCCAGTAGTACGGCGGGACTAGCGGGGGAAACCTCTTCCACAGATACGCAGTATTTT.

V usage is TRBV2 and J usage is TRBJ2-3; 7 nucleotides match TRBD2. The germline gives CDR1 SNHLY, CDR2 FYNNEI. The CDR3 is 13 amino acids. The J segment lost 8 bases and the V segment lost 6 bases, leaving 8 bases of the junction unmatched. The CDR3 loop is CASRGAGKGTQYF. The CDR3 DNA follows: TGTGCCAGCAGGGGAGCGGGAAAAGGTACGCAGTATTTT.

The V gene is TRBV3-1 (or the pseudogene TRBV3-2), the J gene TRBJ2-3; maybe TRBD2 (7 bases). V was trimmed by 0 bases and J by 4 bases, leaving 26 bases between them. Germline V gene data show CDR1 as LGHDT and CDR2 as YNNKEL (reference sequence). The CDR3 is 20 amino acids. Written as DNA, the CDR3 is TGTGCCAGCAGCCAAGATCAAGTTTCGAGGGGGGGCGAACCACCAGATACGCAGTATTTT. Amino acid sequence: CASSQDQVSRGGEPPDTQYF.